Listed here are 5 T cell receptor beta chains from one sample, sequenced in a study of neoadjuvant nivolumab and ipilimumab in lung cancer. Clones were read by immunoSEQ multiplex PCR, and TCRdb kept only the in-frame ones, dropping some. The sample yields 25,000 or so clones, around 80% seen once. The sample in question was tumor tissue, obtained after neoadjuvant nivolumab, alone or with ipilimumab, at or shortly before surgery. These receptors came from an adult with non-small cell lung cancer.

This chain joins TRBV28 and TRBJ1-6; D unresolved. In germline, CDR1 is MDHEN, CDR2 SYDVKM. CDR3 size: 12 residues. V gave up 7 bases and J gave up 9 bases, with 10 bases separating them. CDR3 coding DNA: TGTGCCAGCACCGTGTTAGGTTCACCCCTCCACTTT. It translates to CASTVLGSPLHF.

In DNA, the CDR3 is TGTGCCAGCAGTTTGTCGACAGGGAGGTACGAGCAGTACTTC. As protein: CASSLSTGRYEQYF. V usage is TRBV6-5 and J usage is TRBJ2-7; D may be TRBD1 (7 bases). The CDR3 covers 14 residues. The V gene's germline CDR1 is MNHEY and CDR2 SVGAGI. V lost 4 bases, J lost 4 bases, and 14 bases lay in between.

This clone was seen a single time. The rearrangement joins TRBV4-2 to TRBJ2-5; D assignment may be TRBD1 or TRBD2 (5 bases each). The germline gives CDR1 LGHNA, CDR2 YNFKEQ. Trimming stripped 1 base from V and 7 bases from J, with 16 bases between. This CDR3 is 15 amino acids long. Here the CDR3 DNA reads TGTGCCAGCAGCCAAGTCGGACTCCCCGGGGCGACCCAGTACTTC. This sequence encodes CASSQVGLPGATQYF.

V is TRBV29-1 and J is TRBJ2-1, with 9 bases aligning to TRBD2. Unmatched junction bases numbered 9, after V lost 6 bases and J lost 3 bases. There are 15 residues in the CDR3. Germline V lookup: CDR1 SQVTM, CDR2 ANQGSEA. The chain's CDR3 is CSVVDSGGNYNEQFF. CDR3 nucleotide sequence: TGCAGCGTCGTAGATAGCGGGGGAAACTACAATGAGCAGTTCTTC.

J is TRBJ2-3 and V is TRBV27; TRBD2 is a possible D gene (6 bases). V dropped 9 bases and J dropped 0 bases, with 16 bases sitting between them. The CDR3 runs to 15 residues. Germline V lookup: CDR1 MNHEY, CDR2 SMNVEV (reference sequence). The CDR3 DNA is TGTGCCAGTTCGAACGGGAGAAGGAGCACAGATACGCAGTATTTT. This gives the protein CASSNGRRSTDTQYF.